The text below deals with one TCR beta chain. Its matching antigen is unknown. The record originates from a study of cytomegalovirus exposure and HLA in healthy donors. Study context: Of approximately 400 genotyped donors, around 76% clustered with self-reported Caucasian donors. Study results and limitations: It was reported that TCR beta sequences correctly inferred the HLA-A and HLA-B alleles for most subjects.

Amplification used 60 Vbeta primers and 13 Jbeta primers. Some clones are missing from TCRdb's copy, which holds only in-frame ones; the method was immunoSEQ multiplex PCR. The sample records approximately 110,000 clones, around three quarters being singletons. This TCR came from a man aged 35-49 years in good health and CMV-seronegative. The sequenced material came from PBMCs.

CDR3 sequence (DNA): TGCGCCAGCAGCTTGTTCGGGACATCCCCAGATACGCAGTATTTT. The encoded protein is CASSLFGTSPDTQYF. This chain connects TRBV5-1 to TRBJ2-3; perhaps TRBD1 as D (6 bases). CDR3 length: 15 residues. Trimming took off 1 base at V and 4 bases at J, with 13 bases between the two ends. CDR1 is SGHRS and CDR2 is YFSETQ in the germline V gene.